A selection of T cell receptor beta chains follows, all from one sample in a study of cytomegalovirus exposure and HLA in healthy donors. The table came from immunoSEQ multiplex PCR; TCRdb's copy has only in-frame clones and leaves some out. The sample has 170,000 or so clones, around 77% seen once. The material sequenced was PBMCs. Receptors were obtained from a woman aged 25 to 39 in good health and CMV-seronegative. Both conserved end residues are part of each CDR3. Each record gives: V gene, CDR3 length, clone size, J gene, CDR3 protein. Size values are once, few and many counts, or a class for expanded clones, and some rows have none.

TRBV18,13,-,TRBJ1-2,CASSPQERYGYTF
TRBV10-3,16,-,TRBJ1-3,CAITAEGALSGNTIYF
TRBV4-1,15,-,TRBJ2-7,CASSQGTTGAYEQYF
TRBV7-6,13,few,TRBJ2-2,CASSLGGTGELFF
TRBV5-1,14,-,TRBJ2-7,CASSPRDSHYEQYF
TRBV30,15,few,TRBJ1-4,CAWSGQQGVGEKLFF
TRBV13,13,-,TRBJ2-1,CASSAGLAYEQFF
TRBV5-4,14,-,TRBJ1-1,CASSLDRKNTEAFF
TRBV27,16,-,TRBJ1-5,CARGKWDRGNDQPQHF
TRBV4-2,15,-,TRBJ1-2,CASFQTGGGPYGYTF
TRBV2,15,-,TRBJ2-7,CASRMRTGGEDEQYF
TRBV4-1,16,-,TRBJ2-3,CASRWGGIPGTDTQYF
TRBV30,12,-,TRBJ2-7,CAWTRGLYEQYF
TRBV28,15,-,TRBJ1-6,CASGPYRVENSPLHF
TRBV5-1,15,-,TRBJ2-3,CASSFSGTGTDTQYF
TRBV19,12,-,TRBJ2-1,CASSNRVDEQFF
TRBV27,18,-,TRBJ2-3,CASSWTSGRVRPKDTQYF
TRBV7-8,18,-,TRBJ2-1,CASSSGTSGRNPYNEQFF
TRBV11-1,13,few,TRBJ1-1,CASSLARDTEAFF
TRBV7-6,15,-,TRBJ2-2,CASSSLGGGTGELFF
TRBV25-1,13,few,TRBJ1-1,CASSGTGTGAAFF
TRBV28,14,-,TRBJ1-5,CASSLQGGDQPQHF
TRBV7-3,14,-,TRBJ2-1,CASSATGTQNEQFF
TRBV7-3,14,-,TRBJ2-1,CASSLMAAGNEQFF
TRBV30,14,-,TRBJ2-2,CAWLAGGFPGELFF
TRBV12-5,15,-,TRBJ2-7,CASGLLGQASYEQYF
TRBV11-2,13,-,TRBJ2-4,CASSSLKPNIQYF
TRBV28,18,-,TRBJ2-1,CASSLSLAGGLESNEQFF
TRBV9,12,once,TRBJ2-3,CASSVVTEAQYF
TRBV7-9,15,-,TRBJ2-7,CSSSNRAMGAYEQYF
TRBV6-5,14,-,TRBJ2-7,CASSRTGKPYEQYF
TRBV5-1,17,-,TRBJ2-1,CASSDQPTGGPYNEQFF
TRBV27,17,-,TRBJ1-2,CASSLSGIAGYNYGYTF
TRBV14,17,-,TRBJ2-2,CASSQETASVNTGELFF
TRBV5-8,14,-,TRBJ1-2,CASSWRREYNGYTF
TRBV7-9,16,-,TRBJ1-1,CASSIRFRTGNTEAFF
TRBV7-9,12,-,TRBJ2-7,CSSSLGPYEQYF
TRBV28,16,few,TRBJ2-5,CASSFLAGGYQETQYF
TRBV9,12,-,TRBJ1-2,CASSRGGKGYTF
TRBV7-9,13,once,TRBJ2-7,CASSYRDSYEQYF
TRBV28,15,-,TRBJ1-1,CASSLATGVGTEAFF
TRBV11-2,14,-,TRBJ2-3,CASSPDIPTDTQYF
TRBV11-2,12,-,TRBJ1-1,CASTVEAGGAFF
TRBV19,16,-,TRBJ1-3,CASSILGGISGNTIYF